The rows below give T cell receptor beta chains drawn from one sample of a study of shared clonotypes between healthy human individuals. Repertoires were generated with immunoSEQ multiplex PCR, while TCRdb's copy carries only in-frame clones and drops some. This table holds 2 million to 2.5 million clones, roughly 91% found once. Input material: naive CD8+ T cells from PBMCs. The receptors here all came from a man aged 18 to 35 in good health. Some clones in this sample may be carry-over from other donors' samples. CDR3s include the opening cysteine and the closing phenylalanine or tryptophan. Fields, in order: V gene, J gene, CDR3 protein.

TRBV10-3	TRBJ2-1	CAISESIGAPGSYNEQFF
TRBV7-9	TRBJ2-1	CASSSKPGLEQFF
TRBV19	TRBJ2-5	CASSIGWGPGEETQYF
TRBV19	TRBJ1-1	CASSPLRMGDAEAFF
TRBV4-3	TRBJ2-5	CASSEGPSVGETQYF
TRBV28	TRBJ1-2	CALSGGQGARGYTF
TRBV7-2	TRBJ2-7	CASRLSGRSKNEQYF
TRBV6-5	TRBJ1-1	CASSPWTLNTEAFF
TRBV11-2	TRBJ1-1	CASSPYLTGQVLDTEAFF
TRBV27	TRBJ2-5	CASSLLAAQETQYF